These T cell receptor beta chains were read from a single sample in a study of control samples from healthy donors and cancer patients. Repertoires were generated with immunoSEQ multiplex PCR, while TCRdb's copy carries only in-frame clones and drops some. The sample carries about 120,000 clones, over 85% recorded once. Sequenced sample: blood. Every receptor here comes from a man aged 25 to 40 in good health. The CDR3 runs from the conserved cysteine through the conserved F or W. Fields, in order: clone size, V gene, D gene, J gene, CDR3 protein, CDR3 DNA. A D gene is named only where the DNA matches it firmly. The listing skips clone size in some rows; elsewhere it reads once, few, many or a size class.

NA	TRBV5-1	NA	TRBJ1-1	CASSLGTVRTEAFF	TGCGCCAGCAGCTTGGGGACCGTAAGGACTGAAGCTTTCTTT
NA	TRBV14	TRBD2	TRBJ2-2	CASSQPLGTSGGLFANTGELFF	TGTGCCAGCAGCCAACCCTTGGGGACTAGCGGGGGGCTGTTCGCGAACACCGGGGAGCTGTTTTTT
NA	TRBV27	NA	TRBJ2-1	CASSGGREQFF	TGTGCCAGCAGTGGGGGTCGGGAGCAGTTCTTC
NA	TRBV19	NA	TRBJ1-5	CASSIGGSTQPQHF	TGTGCCAGTAGTATAGGAGGGAGTACTCAGCCCCAGCATTTT
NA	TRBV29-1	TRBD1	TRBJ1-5	CSVGRDRGQPQHF	TGCAGCGTTGGCAGGGACAGAGGTCAGCCCCAGCATTTT
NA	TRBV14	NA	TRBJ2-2	CASSQVAANTGELFF	TGTGCCAGCAGCCAAGTGGCGGCGAACACCGGGGAGCTGTTTTTT
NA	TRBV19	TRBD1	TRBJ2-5	CASGTGGETQYF	TGTGCCAGTGGGACAGGGGGAGAGACCCAGTACTTC
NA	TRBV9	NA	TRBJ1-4	CASSPRPGGLEKLFF	TGTGCCAGCAGCCCCCGGCCAGGAGGTTTGGAAAAACTGTTTTTT
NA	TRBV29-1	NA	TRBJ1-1	CSVGKGTNTEAFF	TGCAGCGTTGGTAAGGGGACGAACACTGAAGCTTTCTTT
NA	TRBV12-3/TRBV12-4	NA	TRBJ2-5	CASSFKETQYF	TGTGCCAGCAGTTTCAAAGAGACCCAGTACTTC
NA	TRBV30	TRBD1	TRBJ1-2	CAWSGTGDYGYTF	TGTGCCTGGAGTGGGACAGGGGACTATGGCTACACCTTC
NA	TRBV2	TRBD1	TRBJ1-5	CASTDREEGNQPQHF	TGTGCCAGCACCGACAGGGAGGAGGGCAATCAGCCCCAGCATTTT
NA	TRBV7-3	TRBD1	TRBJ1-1	CASSLNRQGVNTEAFF	TGTGCCAGCAGCTTAAACCGACAGGGGGTGAACACTGAAGCTTTCTTT
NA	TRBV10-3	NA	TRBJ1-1	CAISESTGNTEAFF	TGTGCCATCAGTGAGTCGACTGGGAACACTGAAGCTTTCTTT
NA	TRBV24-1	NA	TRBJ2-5	CATSAPRASQETQYF	TGTGCCACCAGTGCCCCAAGGGCGTCCCAGGAGACCCAGTACTTC
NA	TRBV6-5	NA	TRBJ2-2	CASSYSQTANTGELFF	TGTGCCAGCAGTTACTCTCAGACAGCGAACACCGGGGAGCTGTTTTTT
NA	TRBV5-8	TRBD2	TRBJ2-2	CASSSGLGGTGELFF	TGTGCCAGCAGCTCCGGACTAGGAGGCACCGGGGAGCTGTTTTTT
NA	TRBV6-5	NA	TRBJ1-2	CASTGTPGSYGYTF	TGTGCCAGCACTGGGACACCGGGGAGTTATGGCTACACCTTC
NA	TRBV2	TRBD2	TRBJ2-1	CASNPSGNEQFF	TGTGCCAGCAATCCTAGCGGCAATGAGCAGTTCTTC
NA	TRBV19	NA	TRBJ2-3	CASSRTVSTDTQYF	TGTGCCAGTAGTAGGACCGTTAGCACAGATACGCAGTATTTT
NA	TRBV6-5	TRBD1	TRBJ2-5	CASTRTGLQETQYF	TGTGCCAGCACCCGGACAGGCCTCCAAGAGACCCAGTACTTC
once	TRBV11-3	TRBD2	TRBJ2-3	CASSPGGLPPDTQYF	TGTGCCAGCAGCCCGGGGGGACTGCCACCAGATACGCAGTATTTT
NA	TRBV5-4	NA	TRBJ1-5	CASSFTHATPGVYSNQPQHF	TGTGCCAGCAGCTTCACCCATGCAACACCGGGGGTCTATAGCAATCAGCCCCAGCATTTT